This entry lists 10 T cell receptor beta chains sequenced from one sample in a study of OX40 agonist ivuxolimab in advanced cancers. Using immunoSEQ multiplex PCR, the repertoire was profiled, and TCRdb retains in-frame clones only, with some absent. The sample yields about 53,000 clones, roughly 90% seen once. The sequences come from CD4+ or CD8+ T cells sorted from blood, collected in a trial of the OX40 agonist ivuxolimab. Every receptor here comes from an adult with an advanced solid tumor such as melanoma, head and neck, liver or kidney cancer.

V usage is TRBV27 and J usage is TRBJ2-5; weak D call: TRBD2 (5 bases). Between the trimmed V and J ends, which lost 5 bases and 3 bases, there was a span of 13 bases. CDR3 length: 14 amino acids. Germline values: CDR1 MNHEY, CDR2 SMNVEV (reference sequence). The CDR3 protein is CASSPHMGEETQYF. CDR3 bases: TGTGCCAGCAGTCCCCATATGGGAGAAGAGACCCAGTACTTC.

The rearrangement uses TRBV28 and TRBJ1-2, with 8 bases identical to TRBD1. Germline-derived CDR1 and CDR2 are MDHEN and SYDVKM. The CDR3 consists of 16 residues. V trimming: 3 bases; J trimming: 5 bases; junction bases outside the gene matches: 11. The CDR3: CASSFVQGASLYGYTF. CDR3 nucleotide sequence: TGTGCCAGCAGTTTCGTGCAGGGGGCTTCCCTTTATGGCTACACCTTC.

V and J are TRBV7-9 and TRBJ2-5; 9 nucleotides agree with TRBD2. Losses at the gene ends were 7 bases for V and 5 bases for J; bases not matched to a gene: 17. Germline V CDR1 and CDR2: SEHNR, FQNEAQ (reference sequence). This CDR3 is 17 amino acids long. The CDR3 DNA reads TGTGCCAGCACCCCGGGAATCGCTAGCGGGGACTGGGAGACCCAGTACTTC. It specifies CASTPGIASGDWETQYF.

The rearrangement links TRBV2 to TRBJ1-1, with 8 bases matching TRBD1. CDR3 length: 14 amino acids. Trimming cost V 8 bases and J 3 bases; bases outside gene matches: 8. Germline CDR1 and CDR2: SNHLY and FYNNEI. CDR3 residues: CASPPGQEDTEAFF. As DNA, the CDR3 is TGTGCCAGCCCGCCGGGACAGGAAGACACTGAAGCTTTCTTT.

The gene calls are TRBV5-5 and TRBJ2-5; a weak D match, TRBD2 (6 bases). CDR1 and CDR2 from the germline V gene are SGHKS and YYEKEE (reference sequence). The CDR3 covers 15 residues. The ends were cut back, 0 bases at V and 1 base at J, with 10 bases in the middle. This CDR3 reads CASSLVMGLQETQYF. CDR3 sequence (DNA): TGTGCCAGCAGCTTGGTTATGGGACTCCAAGAGACCCAGTACTTC.

V usage is TRBV4-3 and J usage is TRBJ2-1; D perhaps matches TRBD2 (5 bases). The V end lost 5 bases, the J end lost 6 bases, and 17 bases lay between the germline ends. There are 15 residues in the CDR3. CDR1 and CDR2 (germline): LGHNA, YSLEER. This chain's CDR3 is CASSEGLGLSNEQFF. DNA of the CDR3: TGCGCCAGCAGCGAGGGCCTTGGTCTTAGCAATGAGCAGTTCTTC.

CDR3: CASSILTGQNGYTF. The CDR3 DNA sequence: TGTGCCAGCAGTATTTTGACAGGGCAGAATGGCTACACCTTC. The rearrangement joins TRBV28 to TRBJ1-2, with 7 bases aligning to TRBD1. CDR1 MDHEN and CDR2 SYDVKM come from the germline V gene. This CDR3 has 14 amino acids. Germline trimming cut 5 bases from V and 6 bases from J; bases unmatched to any gene: 9.

The chain uses TRBV5-5 and TRBJ2-3; D is undetermined. This CDR3 has 13 amino acids. V dropped 1 base and J dropped 5 bases, with 8 bases sitting between them. Germline CDR1 is SGHKS and CDR2 is YYEKEE (reference sequence). The CDR3 reads CASSLRWGDTQYF. In nucleotides, the CDR3 is TGTGCCAGCAGCTTGAGATGGGGAGATACGCAGTATTTT.

This clone showed up just a few times. The V gene is TRBV2, the J gene TRBJ1-2; D remains ambiguous. CDR3 length: 13 amino acids. Trimming took off 6 bases at V and 4 bases at J, with 12 bases between the two ends. Germline V gene sequence: CDR1 SNHLY, CDR2 FYNNEI. The CDR3: CASSSTPGYGYTF. In nucleotides, the CDR3 is TGTGCCAGCAGCTCGACTCCGGGCTATGGCTACACCTTC.

In its sample, this clone is medium-sized. The chain couples TRBV10-3 to TRBJ1-2; D call uncertain. CDR3 length: 12 amino acids. The V end was cut by 4 bases, the J end by 8 bases, with 11 bases between. Germline lookup yields CDR1 ENHRY and CDR2 SYGVKD. The CDR3 DNA follows: TGTGCCATCAGTGTCGATGAAGCCGGCTACACCTTC. It codes for CAISVDEAGYTF.